The source of this T cell receptor (beta chain) is a study of shared clonotypes between healthy human individuals. Study results and caveats: Though the depth was large, rarefaction showed that sorted-subset sequencing was incomplete. Only blood underwent sampling, and tissue repertoires likely differ.

The sample holds one count of this clone. Its matching antigen is unknown. This CDR3 is also generated by other DNA sequences in the sample. Source study methods: Junction-only sequences without quality scores came from ImmunoSEQ, so filtering differed. Clones were read by immunoSEQ multiplex PCR, and TCRdb kept only the in-frame ones, dropping some. Clone size and the V and J calls come from that table; the DNA yielded D and trimming. In the table there are 660,000 or so clones, 95% to 96% of which are singletons. CDR1 MDHEN and CDR2 SYDVKM come from the germline V gene. This CDR3 comprises 12 residues. The V and J ends lost 3 bases and 4 bases respectively, with 5 bases between them. Naive-designated CD8 cells lacked CD45RO, were positively enriched for CCR7, and omitted terminally differentiated effector memory CD45RA+ cells.

Material for sequencing was naive CD8+ T cells sorted from blood. The chain carries TRBV28 and TRBJ2-3; no firm D call. The TCR was taken from a woman aged 25 to 39 in good health. DNA of the CDR3: TGTGCCAGCAGTTTGAAGGCAGATACGCAGTATTTT. It encodes CASSLKADTQYF.